A selection of T cell receptor beta chains follows, all from one sample in a study of shared clonotypes between healthy human individuals. Sequenced by immunoSEQ multiplex PCR; TCRdb stores in-frame clones only, minus some. The sample holds roughly 1,800,000 clones, around 96% seen once. What was sequenced was naive CD8+ T cells sorted from blood. The receptors here all came from a man aged 18 to 35 in good health. CDR3s include the opening cysteine and the closing phenylalanine or tryptophan.

v_gene,j_gene,CDR3aa
TRBV12-5,TRBJ2-7,CASGSGSSYEQYF
TRBV6-5,TRBJ2-7,CASSYGPQGFNEQYF
TRBV7-9,TRBJ2-5,CASSPSGRDLKGTQYF
TRBV7-2,TRBJ2-1,CASSLADGRSSYNEQFF
TRBV5-6,TRBJ1-6,CASSWDGGNSPLHF
TRBV7-8,TRBJ2-5,CASSLAGLEETQYF
TRBV4-3,TRBJ1-1,CASSPWTDANTEAFF
TRBV7-6,TRBJ2-7,CASSLGTAGTSGRAFEQYF
TRBV6-6,TRBJ1-2,CASSFAGTNYGYTF
TRBV5-6,TRBJ2-7,CASSLWTSAVYEQYF
TRBV7-9,TRBJ2-7,CASSLVGGPDEQYF
TRBV6-9,TRBJ2-7,CASSADRRATYEQYF
TRBV10-1,TRBJ2-3,CASSAGRGKTDTQYF
TRBV20-1,TRBJ2-3,CSVPTTDTQYF
TRBV27,TRBJ1-6,CASSVYLSSPLHF
TRBV11-3,TRBJ2-3,CASSPRSGASPSTDTQYF
TRBV27,TRBJ2-5,CASSASGAQETQYF
TRBV19,TRBJ2-7,CASSTALHEQYF
TRBV5-6,TRBJ2-2,CASSLSLAGETGELFF
TRBV27,TRBJ1-1,CASSPRAFITEAFF
TRBV30,TRBJ2-1,CAWGDSSNEQFF
TRBV19,TRBJ2-3,CASSIIPGGDTQYF
TRBV27,TRBJ2-3,CASSPSGGELADTQYF
TRBV2,TRBJ1-5,CASSEEWGNQPQHF